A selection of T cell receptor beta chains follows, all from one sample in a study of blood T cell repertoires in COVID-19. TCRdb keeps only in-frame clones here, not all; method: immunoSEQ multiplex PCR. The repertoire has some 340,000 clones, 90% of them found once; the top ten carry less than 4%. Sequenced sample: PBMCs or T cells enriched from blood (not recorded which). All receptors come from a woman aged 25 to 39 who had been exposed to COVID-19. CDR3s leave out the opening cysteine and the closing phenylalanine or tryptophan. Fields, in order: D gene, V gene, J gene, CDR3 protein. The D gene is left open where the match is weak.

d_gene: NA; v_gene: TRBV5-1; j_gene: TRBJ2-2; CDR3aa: ASSFRPPGHITGELF
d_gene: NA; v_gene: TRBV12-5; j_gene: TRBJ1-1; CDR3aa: ASGPPNRDTEAF
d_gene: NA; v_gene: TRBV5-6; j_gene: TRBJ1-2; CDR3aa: ASSFSRVFYYGYT
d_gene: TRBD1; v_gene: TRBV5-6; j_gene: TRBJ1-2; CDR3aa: ASRQEGAYGYT
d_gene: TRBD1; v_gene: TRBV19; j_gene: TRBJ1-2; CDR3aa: ASSRDRANYGYT
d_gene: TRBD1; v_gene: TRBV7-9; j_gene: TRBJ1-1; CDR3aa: AIPRTGRNTEAF
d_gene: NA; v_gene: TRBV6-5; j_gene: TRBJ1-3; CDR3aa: ASGARGFDTIY
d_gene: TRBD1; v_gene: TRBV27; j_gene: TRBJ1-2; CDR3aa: ASSFGTGVSHYGYT
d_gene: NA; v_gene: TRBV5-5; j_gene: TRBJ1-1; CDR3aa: ASSSTGSLDAF
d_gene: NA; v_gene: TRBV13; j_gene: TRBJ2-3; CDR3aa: ASSWNGGSTDTQY
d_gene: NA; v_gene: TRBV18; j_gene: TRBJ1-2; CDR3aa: ASSPIQPANYGYT
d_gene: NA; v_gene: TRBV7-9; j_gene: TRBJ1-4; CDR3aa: ASSLQQGIEKLF
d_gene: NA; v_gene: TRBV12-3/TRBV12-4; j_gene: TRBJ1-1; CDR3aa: ASIHSTEAF
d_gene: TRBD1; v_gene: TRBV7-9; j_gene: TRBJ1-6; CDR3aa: ASSSPGGADNSPLH
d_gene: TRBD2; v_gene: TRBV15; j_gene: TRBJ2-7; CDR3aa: ATSRDTLSGESYEQY
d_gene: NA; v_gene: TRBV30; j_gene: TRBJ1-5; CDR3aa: AWGAGGRQPQH
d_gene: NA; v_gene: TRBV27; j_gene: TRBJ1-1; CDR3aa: ASSWRRGTEAF
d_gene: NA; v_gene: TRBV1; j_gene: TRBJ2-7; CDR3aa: TSSQGQGYEQY
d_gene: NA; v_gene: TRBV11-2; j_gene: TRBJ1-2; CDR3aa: ASSVSGNYGYT
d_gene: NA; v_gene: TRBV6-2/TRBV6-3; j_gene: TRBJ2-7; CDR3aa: ASSYSVGRPLYEQY
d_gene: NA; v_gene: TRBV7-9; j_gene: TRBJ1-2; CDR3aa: ASIQFSGNYGYT
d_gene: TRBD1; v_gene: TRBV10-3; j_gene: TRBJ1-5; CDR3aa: AISGQGYQPQH
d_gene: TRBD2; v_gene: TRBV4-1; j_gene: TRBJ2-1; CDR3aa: ASSQDQGLAGAAWKDYNEQF
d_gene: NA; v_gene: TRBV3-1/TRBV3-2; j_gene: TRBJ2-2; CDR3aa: ASSHSGYGSGELF
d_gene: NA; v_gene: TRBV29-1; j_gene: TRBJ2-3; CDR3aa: SVAGDEGADTQY
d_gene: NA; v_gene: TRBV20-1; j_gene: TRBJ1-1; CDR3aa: SASLWGRGNTEAF
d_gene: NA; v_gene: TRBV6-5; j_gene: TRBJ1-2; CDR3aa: ASSYGGGIYGYT
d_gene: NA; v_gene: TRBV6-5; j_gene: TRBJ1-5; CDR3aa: ASSTTLSNQPQH
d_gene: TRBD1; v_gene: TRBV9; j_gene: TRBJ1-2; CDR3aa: ASSALSGTGISPYEYGYT